This is a list of T cell receptor beta chains from one sample in a study of cytotoxic CD8 clonotypes in ibrutinib-treated CLL. Data came from immunoSEQ multiplex PCR; TCRdb stores just in-frame clones and leaves some out. The sample lists some 300,000 clones, roughly 79% seen once, with over 6.5% in the top ten. Material: PBMCs, obtained before ibrutinib treatment. These receptors came from a human donor with chronic lymphocytic leukemia. The CDR3 runs from the conserved cysteine through the conserved F or W. D genes are given only for firm matches. A row's size may be missing; if present it is once, few, many or a size class.

clone_size: .
v_call: TRBV9
j_call: TRBJ2-1
cdr3_length: 17
d_call: TRBD2
cdr3_nt: TGTGCCAGCAGCGTAGCTAGGACTAGCGGGAGGCCCAATGAGCAGTTCTTC
cdr3_aa: CASSVARTSGRPNEQFF

clone_size: .
v_call: TRBV11-2
j_call: TRBJ2-6
cdr3_length: 14
d_call: .
cdr3_nt: TGTGCCAGCCACCTTACTACGGGGGCCAACGTCCTGACTTTC
cdr3_aa: CASHLTTGANVLTF

clone_size: .
v_call: TRBV7-6
j_call: TRBJ1-1
cdr3_length: 16
d_call: .
cdr3_nt: TGTGCCAGCAGCTTAGCGCAGGGCGGACAGAACACTGAAGCTTTCTTT
cdr3_aa: CASSLAQGGQNTEAFF

clone_size: .
v_call: TRBV7-8
j_call: TRBJ2-7
cdr3_length: 13
d_call: .
cdr3_nt: TGTGCCAGCAGCTTGGCGGGGCTGTACGAGCAGTACTTC
cdr3_aa: CASSLAGLYEQYF

clone_size: .
v_call: TRBV2
j_call: TRBJ2-1
cdr3_length: 15
d_call: TRBD2
cdr3_nt: TGTGCCAGCAGTGGCCCTAGCGGGATCTACAATGAGCAGTTCTTC
cdr3_aa: CASSGPSGIYNEQFF

clone_size: once
v_call: TRBV4-3
j_call: TRBJ2-7
cdr3_length: 17
d_call: TRBD2
cdr3_nt: TGCGCCAGCAGCCAAGATTGGACTAGCGGGACGATCTACGAGCAGTACTTC
cdr3_aa: CASSQDWTSGTIYEQYF

clone_size: .
v_call: TRBV5-6
j_call: TRBJ2-3
cdr3_length: 15
d_call: TRBD2
cdr3_nt: TGTGCCAGCAGCCAGACTAGCGGGAGCACAGATACGCAGTATTTT
cdr3_aa: CASSQTSGSTDTQYF

clone_size: .
v_call: TRBV4-3
j_call: TRBJ2-7
cdr3_length: 15
d_call: .
cdr3_nt: TGCGCCAGCAGCCAAGATCCGGGCGGACCCTACGAGCAGTACTTC
cdr3_aa: CASSQDPGGPYEQYF

clone_size: .
v_call: TRBV10-3
j_call: TRBJ2-6
cdr3_length: 14
d_call: .
cdr3_nt: TGTGCCATTTCGGGGCGCTCTGGGGCCAACGTCCTGACTTTC
cdr3_aa: CAISGRSGANVLTF

clone_size: .
v_call: TRBV10-3
j_call: TRBJ2-5
cdr3_length: 17
d_call: TRBD2
cdr3_nt: TGTGCCATCAGTGGGTCCGGGACTAGCGCCCCGGACGGGACCCAGTACTTC
cdr3_aa: CAISGSGTSAPDGTQYF

clone_size: .
v_call: TRBV2
j_call: TRBJ1-1
cdr3_length: 13
d_call: .
cdr3_nt: TGTGCCAGCAGGGGGGGATTGGGCACTGAAGCTTTCTTT
cdr3_aa: CASRGGLGTEAFF

clone_size: .
v_call: TRBV4-1
j_call: TRBJ1-1
cdr3_length: 15
d_call: .
cdr3_nt: TGCGCCAGCAGCCAAGTCGTACTTTGGAACACTGAAGCTTTCTTT
cdr3_aa: CASSQVVLWNTEAFF

clone_size: few
v_call: TRBV6-1
j_call: TRBJ1-5
cdr3_length: 15
d_call: .
cdr3_nt: TGTGCCAGCAGTGGAGGCCAAACCCCCAATCAGCCCCAGCATTTT
cdr3_aa: CASSGGQTPNQPQHF

clone_size: .
v_call: TRBV28
j_call: TRBJ1-5
cdr3_length: 14
d_call: .
cdr3_nt: TGTGCCAGCAGTTTACGGAACAGGGACCAGCCCCAGCATTTT
cdr3_aa: CASSLRNRDQPQHF

clone_size: .
v_call: TRBV13
j_call: TRBJ2-1
cdr3_length: 15
d_call: TRBD2
cdr3_nt: TGTGCCAGCAGCCTCGGGACTAGAGCCCTCGGTGAGCAGTTCTTC
cdr3_aa: CASSLGTRALGEQFF

clone_size: .
v_call: TRBV6-4
j_call: TRBJ2-1
cdr3_length: 15
d_call: TRBD2
cdr3_nt: TGTGCCAGCCGTCCCGGGACTACCTCCTACAATGAGCAGTTCTTC
cdr3_aa: CASRPGTTSYNEQFF

clone_size: .
v_call: TRBV5-1
j_call: TRBJ2-7
cdr3_length: 14
d_call: TRBD1
cdr3_nt: TGCGCCAGCAGCTTAGGGGGCGAGGGCTACGAGCAGTACTTC
cdr3_aa: CASSLGGEGYEQYF

clone_size: .
v_call: TRBV15
j_call: TRBJ2-2
cdr3_length: 15
d_call: .
cdr3_nt: TGTGCCACCAGCAGAGATAACAGCGGCACCGGGGAGCTGTTTTTT
cdr3_aa: CATSRDNSGTGELFF

clone_size: .
v_call: TRBV6-1
j_call: TRBJ1-2
cdr3_length: 15
d_call: .
cdr3_nt: TGTGCCAGCAGTGAAGAACTCCAGGGGAATTATGGCTACACCTTC
cdr3_aa: CASSEELQGNYGYTF

clone_size: .
v_call: TRBV4-2
j_call: TRBJ1-4
cdr3_length: 14
d_call: TRBD1
cdr3_nt: TGTGCCAGCAGCTCCGACAGGGTGTCTGAAAAACTGTTTTTT
cdr3_aa: CASSSDRVSEKLFF

clone_size: .
v_call: TRBV15
j_call: TRBJ2-3
cdr3_length: 14
d_call: .
cdr3_nt: TGTGCCACCAGCCTCCTGGACTCCACAGATACGCAGTATTTT
cdr3_aa: CATSLLDSTDTQYF

clone_size: .
v_call: TRBV30
j_call: TRBJ2-1
cdr3_length: 15
d_call: .
cdr3_nt: TGTGCCTGGAGTGTATTGGACCCCGAACCCAATGAGCAGTTCTTC
cdr3_aa: CAWSVLDPEPNEQFF

clone_size: .
v_call: TRBV30
j_call: TRBJ2-5
cdr3_length: 13
d_call: .
cdr3_nt: TGTGCCTGGACATTTAGCAGCAGGGAGACCCAGTACTTC
cdr3_aa: CAWTFSSRETQYF

clone_size: .
v_call: TRBV7-8
j_call: TRBJ2-1
cdr3_length: 11
d_call: .
cdr3_nt: TGTGCCAGCAGCTTAGCGCATGAGCAGTTCTTC
cdr3_aa: CASSLAHEQFF

clone_size: once
v_call: TRBV14
j_call: TRBJ2-1
cdr3_length: 17
d_call: TRBD2
cdr3_nt: TGTGCCAGCAGCCAACGCAGCGGGAGTGAATCCTACAATGAGCAGTTCTTC
cdr3_aa: CASSQRSGSESYNEQFF

clone_size: once
v_call: TRBV14
j_call: TRBJ1-2
cdr3_length: 13
d_call: .
cdr3_nt: TGTGCCAGCAGCCACACAACAAATTATGGCTACACCTTC
cdr3_aa: CASSHTTNYGYTF

clone_size: .
v_call: TRBV7-2
j_call: TRBJ2-1
cdr3_length: 16
d_call: TRBD2
cdr3_nt: TGTGCCAGCAGCGAAAAGGGACTACCTTTACAGAATGAGCAGTTCTTC
cdr3_aa: CASSEKGLPLQNEQFF

clone_size: .
v_call: TRBV4-3
j_call: TRBJ2-5
cdr3_length: 14
d_call: .
cdr3_nt: TGCGCCAGCAGCCAAGGGACAAGACAAGAGACCCAGTACTTC
cdr3_aa: CASSQGTRQETQYF

clone_size: .
v_call: TRBV6-5
j_call: TRBJ2-7
cdr3_length: 14
d_call: TRBD2
cdr3_nt: TGTGCCAGCAGTGAACGACTAGCGGGACGCGAGCAGTACTTC
cdr3_aa: CASSERLAGREQYF

clone_size: .
v_call: TRBV27
j_call: TRBJ1-2
cdr3_length: 14
d_call: .
cdr3_nt: TGTGCCAGCAGCCGAACCCGGGAAAACTATGGCTACACCTTC
cdr3_aa: CASSRTRENYGYTF

clone_size: .
v_call: TRBV27
j_call: TRBJ2-6
cdr3_length: 17
d_call: .
cdr3_nt: TGTGCCAGCAGGCCAAGGGGTGTGGGCTCTGGGGCCAACGTCCTGACTTTC
cdr3_aa: CASRPRGVGSGANVLTF

clone_size: .
v_call: TRBV4-3
j_call: TRBJ1-2
cdr3_length: 13
d_call: .
cdr3_nt: TGCGCCAGCAGCCAAGATCGAGCGCAAGGCTACACCTTC
cdr3_aa: CASSQDRAQGYTF

clone_size: .
v_call: TRBV6-1
j_call: TRBJ2-5
cdr3_length: 14
d_call: TRBD1
cdr3_nt: TGTGCCATTCTCCGGACAGGGGGCATTAAGACCCAGTACTTC
cdr3_aa: CAILRTGGIKTQYF

clone_size: .
v_call: TRBV14
j_call: TRBJ1-1
cdr3_length: 13
d_call: .
cdr3_nt: TGTGCCAGCAGCCAAGGGAGGGTAACTGAAGCTTTCTTT
cdr3_aa: CASSQGRVTEAFF

clone_size: .
v_call: TRBV5-1
j_call: TRBJ1-3
cdr3_length: 16
d_call: .
cdr3_nt: TGCGCCAGCAGCTTGGCCGGGCTTGGGTATGGAAACACCATATATTTT
cdr3_aa: CASSLAGLGYGNTIYF

clone_size: .
v_call: TRBV2
j_call: TRBJ2-2
cdr3_length: 20
d_call: TRBD2
cdr3_nt: TGTGCCAGCACATTGCCGGGACTAGCGGGATTAAGGGGTGGTACCGGGGAGCTGTTTTTT
cdr3_aa: CASTLPGLAGLRGGTGELFF

clone_size: .
v_call: TRBV25-1
j_call: TRBJ2-1
cdr3_length: 14
d_call: TRBD2
cdr3_nt: TGTGCCAGCACGACTAGCGGGAGACACAATGAGCAGTTCTTC
cdr3_aa: CASTTSGRHNEQFF

clone_size: once
v_call: TRBV6-5
j_call: TRBJ2-1
cdr3_length: 15
d_call: TRBD2
cdr3_nt: TGTGCCAGCAGGGATAGCGGGGGACCCTACAATGAGCAGTTCTTC
cdr3_aa: CASRDSGGPYNEQFF

clone_size: .
v_call: TRBV30
j_call: TRBJ2-7
cdr3_length: 13
d_call: .
cdr3_nt: TGTGCCTGGGAACCTTGGGGACTTTACGAGCAGTACTTC
cdr3_aa: CAWEPWGLYEQYF

clone_size: .
v_call: TRBV28
j_call: TRBJ2-1
cdr3_length: 15
d_call: .
cdr3_nt: TGTGCCAGCAGTCCCTTGAGGAACGGGGGAAATGAGCAGTTCTTC
cdr3_aa: CASSPLRNGGNEQFF

clone_size: .
v_call: TRBV30
j_call: TRBJ2-1
cdr3_length: 11
d_call: .
cdr3_nt: TGTGCCTGGAGCTCGGGCAATGAGCAGTTCTTC
cdr3_aa: CAWSSGNEQFF

clone_size: .
v_call: TRBV5-6
j_call: TRBJ2-2
cdr3_length: 16
d_call: .
cdr3_nt: TGTGCCAGCAGCTTGGCTGGGACTCCACACACCGGGGAGCTGTTTTTT
cdr3_aa: CASSLAGTPHTGELFF

clone_size: .
v_call: TRBV25-1
j_call: TRBJ2-7
cdr3_length: 13
d_call: .
cdr3_nt: TGTGCCAGCAGTCCTGGGGGCTACAACGAGCAGTACTTC
cdr3_aa: CASSPGGYNEQYF

clone_size: .
v_call: TRBV7-2
j_call: TRBJ2-3
cdr3_length: 15
d_call: .
cdr3_nt: TGTGCCAGCAGCTTCCAAGGATCTAGCACAGATACGCAGTATTTT
cdr3_aa: CASSFQGSSTDTQYF

clone_size: .
v_call: TRBV6-4
j_call: TRBJ1-5
cdr3_length: 16
d_call: .
cdr3_nt: TGTGCCAGCACGGACAGCCAAAGGGTCCGCAATCAGCCCCAGCATTTT
cdr3_aa: CASTDSQRVRNQPQHF

clone_size: few
v_call: TRBV10-3
j_call: TRBJ1-2
cdr3_length: 15
d_call: .
cdr3_nt: TGTGCCATCAGTACCGGGGCTGGCAAGAACTATGGCTACACCTTC
cdr3_aa: CAISTGAGKNYGYTF

clone_size: .
v_call: TRBV6-5
j_call: TRBJ2-7
cdr3_length: 13
d_call: .
cdr3_nt: TGTGCCAGCGGTAGGGAGGTCTCCTACGAGCAGTACTTC
cdr3_aa: CASGREVSYEQYF

clone_size: .
v_call: TRBV7-9
j_call: TRBJ2-1
cdr3_length: 16
d_call: TRBD2
cdr3_nt: TGTGCCAGCAGCCGGCGGACTAGCGGGGTCTACAATGAGCAGTTCTTC
cdr3_aa: CASSRRTSGVYNEQFF

clone_size: .
v_call: TRBV6-6
j_call: TRBJ2-1
cdr3_length: 16
d_call: TRBD2
cdr3_nt: TGTGCCAGCAGTAGCCGGGGACTACCCCCAGACAATGAGCAGTTCTTC
cdr3_aa: CASSSRGLPPDNEQFF

clone_size: .
v_call: TRBV5-6
j_call: TRBJ1-4
cdr3_length: 15
d_call: .
cdr3_nt: TGTGCCAGCAGCCGGTTGCAGACAACTAATGAAAAACTGTTTTTT
cdr3_aa: CASSRLQTTNEKLFF

clone_size: .
v_call: TRBV6-1
j_call: TRBJ2-3
cdr3_length: 18
d_call: TRBD1
cdr3_nt: TGTGCCAGCAGTGAATGGTCGTTTGACAGGGGGTACACAGATACGCAGTATTTT
cdr3_aa: CASSEWSFDRGYTDTQYF

clone_size: once
v_call: TRBV28
j_call: TRBJ2-7
cdr3_length: 15
d_call: TRBD2
cdr3_nt: TGTGCCAGCAGGCTTCGTGATGGGGGGGTTTACGAGCAGTACTTC
cdr3_aa: CASRLRDGGVYEQYF

clone_size: .
v_call: TRBV28
j_call: TRBJ2-7
cdr3_length: 11
d_call: .
cdr3_nt: TGTGCCAGCAGTCCCTTGTACGAGCAGTACTTC
cdr3_aa: CASSPLYEQYF

clone_size: .
v_call: TRBV5-1
j_call: TRBJ2-3
cdr3_length: 19
d_call: .
cdr3_nt: TGCGCCAGCAGCTTTAGCAATATCGGCGGGACAATAAACACAGATACGCAGTATTTT
cdr3_aa: CASSFSNIGGTINTDTQYF

clone_size: .
v_call: TRBV5-4
j_call: TRBJ1-2
cdr3_length: 14
d_call: .
cdr3_nt: TGTGCCAGCAGCAATCACCGAGGGGCCTATGGCTACACCTTC
cdr3_aa: CASSNHRGAYGYTF